A selection of T cell receptor beta chains follows, all from one sample in a study of shared clonotypes between healthy human individuals. Clones were read by immunoSEQ multiplex PCR, and TCRdb kept only the in-frame ones, dropping some. Of a few hundred thousand clones in the sample, approximately 97% were seen once. What was sequenced was naive CD4+ T cells sorted from blood. The receptors stem from a woman aged 25 to 45 in good health. Both conserved end residues are part of each CDR3. The D gene is left open where the match is weak. Clone size is stated in some rows and not others, as once, few, many or a class when expanded.

CDR3 | DNA | size | D | J | V
CSVRTGPTNTGELFF | TGCAGCGTGAGGACAGGGCCCACGAACACCGGGGAGCTGTTTTTT | - | TRBD1 | TRBJ2-2 | TRBV29-1
CASSPPGTNEKLFF | TGTGCCAGCTCACCACCAGGAACTAATGAAAAACTGTTTTTT | - | - | TRBJ1-4 | TRBV18
CASSLVAGGVTEAFF | TGTGCCAGCAGCTTAGTAGCAGGGGGCGTCACTGAAGCTTTCTTT | once | TRBD1 | TRBJ1-1 | TRBV7-2
CASSPYGNEQYF | TGTGCCAGCAGCCCGTATGGGAACGAGCAGTACTTC | - | - | TRBJ2-7 | TRBV9
CASSLVPGTANTEAFF | TGCGCCAGCAGCTTGGTTCCTGGGACGGCGAACACTGAAGCTTTCTTT | - | - | TRBJ1-1 | TRBV5-1
CASSYSNLAGDHEQYF | TGTGCCAGCAGTTACTCGAACCTAGCGGGAGACCACGAGCAGTACTTC | once | TRBD2 | TRBJ2-7 | TRBV6-5
CASRSRTGPYNEQFF | TGTGCCAGCAGGTCTCGGACAGGACCCTACAATGAGCAGTTCTTC | - | TRBD1 | TRBJ2-1 | TRBV7-3
CASSSAQGRGTEAFF | TGTGCCAGCAGTTCAGCACAGGGGCGGGGAACTGAAGCTTTCTTT | - | TRBD1 | TRBJ1-1 | TRBV28
CASGLVRGGPGELFF | TGTGCTAGTGGTTTGGTACGAGGAGGTCCCGGGGAGCTGTTTTTT | - | - | TRBJ2-2 | TRBV12-5
CASSKYWTSGTSTDTQYF | TGTGCCAGCAGCAAATATTGGACTAGCGGGACTAGCACAGATACGCAGTATTTT | - | - | TRBJ2-3 | TRBV21-1
CASSDTRPPYEQYF | TGCGCCAGCAGTGATACACGGCCCCCCTACGAGCAGTACTTC | - | - | TRBJ2-7 | TRBV10-2
CASRGTTNEKLFF | TGTGCCAGCAGGGGTACGACTAATGAAAAACTGTTTTTT | - | - | TRBJ1-4 | TRBV6-5
CASQNAATNEKLFF | TGTGCCAGCCAGAACGCAGCAACTAATGAAAAACTGTTTTTT | once | - | TRBJ1-4 | TRBV28
CASSYRGALADEQYF | TGTGCCAGCAGTTACAGGGGCGCACTAGCGGACGAGCAGTACTTC | - | TRBD2 | TRBJ2-7 | TRBV6-5
CAISESGTDSNYGYTF | TGTGCCATCAGTGAGTCAGGGACAGACAGTAACTATGGCTACACCTTC | - | TRBD1 | TRBJ1-2 | TRBV10-3
CASSTQSSYEQYF | TGTGCCAGCAGCACTCAAAGCTCCTACGAGCAGTACTTC | - | - | TRBJ2-7 | TRBV7-1
CASSYSISPADTQYF | TGTGCCAGCAGTTACTCGATCTCACCGGCCGATACGCAGTATTTT | - | - | TRBJ2-3 | TRBV6-5
CASSLVSDFSYEQYF | TGTGCCAGCAGTTTAGTGTCCGACTTCTCCTACGAGCAGTACTTC | - | - | TRBJ2-7 | TRBV28
CASSEGLAGVETQYF | TGTGCCAGCAGTGAAGGGTTAGCGGGAGTTGAGACCCAGTACTTC | - | TRBD2 | TRBJ2-5 | TRBV2
CASSPNRALFGANVLTF | TGTGCCAGCTCACCAAACAGGGCACTCTTTGGGGCCAACGTCCTGACTTTC | - | - | TRBJ2-6 | TRBV18